The text below deals with one T cell receptor beta chain. Its antigen is still unknown. This CDR3 comprises 15 residues. The germline gives CDR1 MNHEY, CDR2 SVGAGI. Trimming took off 6 bases at V and 2 bases at J, with 14 bases between the two ends. These data belong to a study of Ad26.COV2.S vaccination and SARS-CoV-2 variants. The table came from immunoSEQ multiplex PCR; TCRdb's copy has only in-frame clones and leaves some out. This sample has some 320,000 clones, with about 82% found just once. Treatment noted: approximately 18 received Ad26.COV2.S at low or high dose, single or two shots; roughly five received placebo; per-sample allocation not given. Samples analyzed were those drawn on day 63 after the first vaccine or placebo injection. Based in Boston, the donor was an adult of 18-55 years. Findings of the study overall: Greater spike-specific TCR breadth was seen in vaccine recipients than in placebo recipients.

The TCR originated in a person aged 18 to 65 who received the Ad26.COV2.S COVID-19 vaccine or a placebo. This chain connects TRBV6-5 to TRBJ1-3, with D perhaps matching TRBD1 (5 bases). The sample in question was peripheral blood, obtained in a trial of Ad26.COV2.S vaccine versus placebo. This CDR3 reads CASRDLLGAGNTIYF. CDR3 DNA: TGTGCCAGCAGGGACCTTTTGGGGGCTGGAAACACCATATATTTT.